The following is a T cell receptor (beta chain) sequence with its context. What it binds is not known. The ends lost 3 bases at V and 7 bases at J; junction bases unmatched: 8. Germline assignment: CDR1 SGHTA and CDR2 FQGNSA. This CDR3 comprises 16 residues. 5'-RACE, quantitative and with molecular barcodes, yielded the TCR beta libraries. TCRdb passed the 5' RACE reads through MiXCR, listing each CDR3 protein once. Here the sample spans 200,000 to 300,000 distinct CDR3 sequences, approximately 9% being singletons. The record originates from a study of CD8 T cells in ankylosing spondylitis. Study results and limitations: Seemingly characteristic of ankylosing spondylitis blood was a TCR beta motif consisting of roughly 8 highly homologous variants. Clones linked to the disease showed a CD8+ phenotype. They occurred at relatively low frequencies in peripheral blood. Earlier reports found some motif variants in synovial fluid and blood in reactive arthritis.

J is TRBJ1-6 and V is TRBV7-2, with 8 bases fitting TRBD1. This TCR came from a male donor with ankylosing spondylitis or in good health (not recorded which). Sequenced sample: blood, either unsorted or a sorted T cell fraction (not recorded which). CDR3 region: CASSFPRTGLNSPLHF. CDR3 DNA: TGTGCCAGCAGCTTCCCGCGGACAGGGCTAAATTCACCCCTCCACTTT.